This TCR beta chain appears in the sequencing data of a study of blood T cell repertoires in COVID-19. The protocol was immunoSEQ multiplex PCR, while the TCRdb copy is restricted to in-frame clones and leaves out a portion. The top ten clones hold about 9% of a sample with a few hundred thousand clones, roughly 88% of them seen once. The V gene's germline CDR1 is MGHDK and CDR2 SYGVNS. Deletions cut 1 base from V and 5 bases from J, with 9 bases between. The CDR3 sequence is 13 residues long. Sequenced input: peripheral blood. The chain is built from TRBV25-1 and TRBJ2-7; no firm D call. The source is a man aged 45-65 years with active or convalescent COVID-19. CDR3 sequence reads: CASSEFGRDEQYF. The CDR3 DNA reads TGTGCCAGCAGTGAATTCGGCCGGGACGAGCAGTACTTC.